The rows below give T cell receptor beta chains drawn from one sample of a study of Graves' ophthalmopathy and Graves' hyperthyroidism. TCRdb used MiXCR to reprocess the multiplex PCR reads, holding one entry per CDR3 protein. This table has about 400,000 distinct CDR3 sequences, 15% to 17% appearing once. The sample consisted of peripheral blood. The origin of the receptors is a woman aged 18-30 years with stable Graves' hyperthyroidism. CDR3s include the opening cysteine and the closing phenylalanine or tryptophan. The D gene is left open where the match is weak. Some rows mark clone size as missing; the rest say once, few, many or name a class of expanded clone.

v_gene,abundance,j_gene,d_gene,CDR3aa,CDR3nt
TRBV4-2,-,TRBJ1-5,-,CASSLRQQDQPQHF,TGTGCCAGCAGCCTGAGACAGCAAGATCAGCCCCAGCATTTT
TRBV19,-,TRBJ1-1,-,CASSSTERAEAFF,TGTGCCAGTAGTTCAACCGAGAGGGCTGAAGCTTTCTTT
TRBV19,many,TRBJ2-7,-,CASSLVGGWGYEQYF,TGTGCCAGTAGTCTCGTGGGGGGTTGGGGTTACGAGCAGTACTTC
TRBV6-5,many,TRBJ1-1,TRBD1,CASSTGTGTTEAFF,TGTGCCAGCAGTACCGGGACAGGGACCACTGAAGCTTTCTTT
TRBV6-1,-,TRBJ1-1,-,CASSETLRTEAFF,TGTGCCAGCAGTGAAACTTTAAGGACTGAAGCTTTCTTT
TRBV11-1,-,TRBJ2-2,TRBD2,CASRQAGDTGELFF,TGTGCCAGCAGACAAGCGGGGGACACCGGGGAGCTGTTTTTT
TRBV6-1,many,TRBJ2-7,TRBD2,CASSPTGLAYEQYF,TGTGCCAGCAGTCCCACGGGACTAGCCTACGAGCAGTACTTC
TRBV6-1,many,TRBJ1-1,-,CASSAGDVLTEAFF,TGTGCCAGCAGTGCGGGGGACGTACTCACTGAAGCTTTCTTT
TRBV24-1,once,TRBJ1-1,-,CATSDFGTEAFF,TGTGCCACCAGTGATTTCGGGACTGAAGCTTTCTTT
TRBV20-1,many,TRBJ1-6,-,CSARGGPYNSPLHF,TGCAGTGCTAGAGGTGGGCCTTATAATTCACCCCTCCACTTT
TRBV6-1,many,TRBJ1-1,-,CASSEAAGITEAFF,TGTGCCAGCAGTGAAGCGGCAGGGATCACTGAAGCTTTCTTT
TRBV20-1,many,TRBJ1-2,-,CSARSGASTNYGYTF,TGCAGTGCTAGATCGGGGGCGTCAACTAACTATGGCTACACCTTC
TRBV25-1,many,TRBJ1-2,-,CASSELDSGTYGYTF,TGTGCCAGCAGTGAGCTGGACAGCGGAACCTATGGCTACACCTTC
TRBV11-1,few,TRBJ2-2,-,CASSPGIGMANTGELFF,TGTGCCAGCAGCCCCGGTATCGGGATGGCGAACACCGGGGAGCTGTTTTTT